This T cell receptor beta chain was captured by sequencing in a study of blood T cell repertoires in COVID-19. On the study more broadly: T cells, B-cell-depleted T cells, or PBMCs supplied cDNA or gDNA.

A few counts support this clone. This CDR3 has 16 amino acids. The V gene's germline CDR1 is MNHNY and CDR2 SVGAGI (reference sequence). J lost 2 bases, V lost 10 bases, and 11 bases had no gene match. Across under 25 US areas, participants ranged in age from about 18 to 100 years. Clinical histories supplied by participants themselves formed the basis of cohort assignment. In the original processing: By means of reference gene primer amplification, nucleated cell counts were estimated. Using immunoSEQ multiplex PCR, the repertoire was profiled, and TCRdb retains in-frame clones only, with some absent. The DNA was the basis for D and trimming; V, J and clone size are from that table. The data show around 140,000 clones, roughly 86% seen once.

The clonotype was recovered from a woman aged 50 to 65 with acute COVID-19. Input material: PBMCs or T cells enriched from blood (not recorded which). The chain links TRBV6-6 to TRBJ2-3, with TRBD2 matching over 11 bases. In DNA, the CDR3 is TGTGCCACCGAATCGACTAGCGGGGCGTTCACAGATACGCAGTATTTT. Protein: CATESTSGAFTDTQYF.